The 27 T cell receptor beta chains below all came from one sample that was sequenced in a study of T cells in tumors after PD-1 blockade. Here immunoSEQ multiplex PCR was the method, and the copy in TCRdb shows in-frame clones only, minus some. Of approximately 48,000 clones in the sample, 81% were seen once. The specimen comprised PBMCs, sampled before anti-PD-1 treatment. The receptor source for this set is a human donor with basal cell carcinoma.

The chain recombines TRBV28 with TRBJ1-2; D not resolved. Germline CDR1 and CDR2: MDHEN and SYDVKM. The CDR3 totals 14 residues. The ends were cut back, 2 bases at V and 2 bases at J, with 9 bases in the middle. CDR3 in DNA: TGTGCCAGCAGTTTAGTGATCCCCAACTATGGCTACACCTTC. Translation gives CASSLVIPNYGYTF.

The gene calls are TRBV3-1 (or the pseudogene TRBV3-2) and TRBJ2-2, with 9 nucleotides matching TRBD1. Germline loops: CDR1 LGHDT, CDR2 YNNKEL (reference sequence). V lost 0 bases, J lost 4 bases, and 12 bases stayed unmatched. CDR3 length equals 19 residues. CDR3 bases: TGTGCCAGCAGCCAAGATTGGGGGAGTGGGACAGGGCCCACCGGGGAGCTGTTTTTT. Translating gives CASSQDWGSGTGPTGELFF.

The V call is TRBV19, the J call TRBJ2-3; TRBD2 agrees at 8 bases. The V segment lost 3 bases and the J segment 3 bases; nucleotides outside the gene matches: 5. Germline CDR1 reads LNHDA; CDR2 reads SQIVND (reference sequence). The CDR3 runs 15 residues. CDR3 in DNA: TGTGCCAGTAGTATGCGGGGGGCTAGAACAGATACGCAGTATTTT. It codes for CASSMRGARTDTQYF.

This clone appeared a few times. The gene calls are TRBV5-1 and TRBJ1-5, with TRBD1 as a possible D gene (6 bases). CDR3 length: 13 amino acids. The V and J ends lost 1 base and 5 bases respectively, with 7 bases between them. Germline values: CDR1 SGHRS, CDR2 YFSETQ. CDR3 nucleotides: TGCGCCAGCAGCTTGACAGGGCATCAGCCCCAGCATTTT. It translates to CASSLTGHQPQHF.

This sequence joins TRBV3-1 (or the pseudogene TRBV3-2) and TRBJ2-3, with TRBD2 matching 8 bases. V dropped 1 base and J dropped 4; count of bases not matched to a gene: 7. The CDR3 consists of 16 residues. Germline lookup yields CDR1 LGHDT and CDR2 YNNKEL (reference sequence). The CDR3 loop is CASSQALTSGPDTQYF. CDR3 sequence (DNA): TGTGCCAGCAGCCAAGCTCTCACTAGCGGACCAGATACGCAGTATTTT.

The V and J genes are TRBV5-1 and TRBJ1-2; TRBD1 matches at 8 bases. Germline CDR1 SGHRS, CDR2 YFSETQ. The trim removed 6 bases at V and 1 base at J, leaving 5 bases unmatched. The CDR3 is 14 amino acids. CDR3: CASTWDRYNYGYTF. Here the CDR3 DNA reads TGCGCCAGCACCTGGGACAGGTATAACTATGGCTACACCTTC.

The chain employs TRBV3-1 (or the pseudogene TRBV3-2) and TRBJ2-5; 8 positions agree with TRBD1. The germline V gene has CDR1 LGHDT and CDR2 YNNKEL (reference sequence). With V trimmed by 5 bases and J by 2 bases, 10 bases remained unmatched. The CDR3 is 16 amino acids. CDR3 nucleotide sequence: TGTGCCAGCAGCAAACGACAGGGGCCCTTACAAGAGACCCAGTACTTC. It codes for CASSKRQGPLQETQYF.

This clone was seen a few times. V gene TRBV6-4 combines with J gene TRBJ2-3, with 11 bases fitting TRBD2. CDR3 size: 17 residues. With 3 bases clipped from V and 5 bases from J, the junction kept 10 bases outside the gene matches. Germline V lookup: CDR1 MRHNA, CDR2 SNTAGT. The CDR3 spells CASSESTLAGGGDTQYF. DNA for the CDR3: TGTGCCAGCAGTGAATCCACGCTAGCGGGGGGCGGAGATACGCAGTATTTT.

The chain has TRBV7-8 and TRBJ2-4, with D unclear. Germline V gene data show CDR1 as SGHVS and CDR2 as FQNEAQ. The V end lost 1 base, the J end lost 6 bases, and 7 bases lay between the germline ends. The CDR3 extends over 13 amino acids. The CDR3 loop is CASSLGVGNIQYF. The CDR3 nucleotides are TGTGCCAGCAGCTTAGGTGTCGGAAACATTCAGTACTTC.

The rearrangement uses TRBV21-1 and TRBJ2-1; the table gives TRBD2 as D, unverified against the DNA. TRBV21-1 is reported as a pseudogene. The CDR3 totals 17 residues. CDR3 in amino acids: CASSKDAEAGGANEQFF. In DNA form, the CDR3 reads TGTGCCAGCAGCAAAGACGCCGAAGCGGGGGGGGCTAATGAGCAGTTCTTC.

The chain links TRBV30 to TRBJ2-2, with 8 bases that match TRBD1. The ends lost 1 base at V and 3 bases at J; junction bases unmatched: 1. This CDR3 is 14 amino acids long. Germline CDR1 is GTSNPN and CDR2 is SVGIG (reference sequence). The CDR3 DNA follows: TGTGCCTGGAGTGGACAGGGGCACACCGGGGAGCTGTTTTTT. Protein sequence: CAWSGQGHTGELFF.

CDR3: CASSFPGQKNTGELFF. The CDR3 DNA reads as TGCGCCAGCAGCTTCCCGGGACAAAAGAACACCGGGGAGCTGTTTTTT. The rearrangement uses TRBV5-1 and TRBJ2-2, with D perhaps matching TRBD1 (6 bases). The ends were cut back, 2 bases at V and 1 base at J, with 12 bases in the middle. The germline V gene encodes CDR1 SGHRS and CDR2 YFSETQ. This CDR3 is built from 16 residues.

The chain is built from TRBV7-6 and TRBJ1-5, with a possible D match to TRBD1 (5 bases). The CDR3 extends over 13 amino acids. Germline V gene lookup returns CDR1 SGHVS and CDR2 FNYEAQ. Trimming took off 4 bases at V and 11 bases at J, with 15 bases between the two ends. CDR3 sequence (DNA): TGTGCCAGCAGCTACGGACACTTAAAGGCCCAGCATTTT. Amino acid sequence: CASSYGHLKAQHF.

This clone was counted only a few times. The chain links TRBV2 to TRBJ1-2; 7 nucleotides line up with TRBD1. J was trimmed by 8 bases and V by 6 bases; bases with no gene match: 6. This CDR3 has 12 residues. CDR1 is SNHLY, CDR2 FYNNEI, per germline. This chain's CDR3 is CASRRVGGGYTF. CDR3 nucleotide sequence: TGTGCCAGCAGGCGGGTAGGGGGCGGCTACACCTTC.

The J gene is TRBJ2-2, the V gene TRBV19; 12 bases match TRBD1. The germline gives CDR1 LNHDA, CDR2 SQIVND (reference sequence). This CDR3 spans 19 amino acids. Unmatched junction bases numbered 15, after V lost 3 bases and J lost 7 bases. The CDR3 coding sequence is TGTGCCAGTAGTATCCTGGGACAGGGGGCCCAGCGGGGGGGCGGGGAGCTGTTTTTT. Residues: CASSILGQGAQRGGGELFF.

V usage is TRBV5-1 and J usage is TRBJ2-5; D is perhaps TRBD1 (8 bases). V was trimmed by 4 bases and J by 4 bases, leaving 17 bases between them. The CDR3 consists of 15 residues. Germline CDR1 and CDR2: SGHRS and YFSETQ. The CDR3 nucleotides read TGCGCCAGCAGCCCGAATACAGGGGGGGTAGAGACCCAGTACTTC. Its translation: CASSPNTGGVETQYF.

The CDR3 DNA sequence: TGTGCCAGCAGCGGGCCAGGGGGCTACGAGCAGTACTTC. Residues: CASSGPGGYEQYF. The V call is TRBV9, the J call TRBJ2-7, with TRBD1 identical over 7 bases. There are 13 residues in the CDR3. The V gene's germline CDR1 is SGDLS and CDR2 YYNGEE. The ends lost 3 bases at V and 3 bases at J; junction bases unmatched: 3.

This chain's CDR3 is CASSVGETQYF. As DNA, the CDR3 is TGTGCCAGTAGTGTGGGCGAGACCCAGTACTTC. The chain has TRBV19 and TRBJ2-5; D not certain. This CDR3 is 11 amino acids long. Looked up from germline, CDR1 is LNHDA and CDR2 is SQIVND (reference sequence). V lost 5 bases, J lost 5 bases, and 6 bases lay in between.

This clone has just one count. V is TRBV7-9 and J is TRBJ2-5, with D perhaps TRBD2 (5 bases). Trimming took off 6 bases at V and 3 bases at J, with 14 bases between the two ends. This CDR3 has 14 residues. Per the germline V gene, CDR1 is SEHNR and CDR2 is FQNEAQ (reference sequence). CDR3 coding DNA: TGTGCCAGCAGTCAACTACTGAGGGAAGAGACCCAGTACTTC. Its protein product is CASSQLLREETQYF.

The genes are TRBV10-3 and TRBJ2-7, with 7 nucleotides matching TRBD2. The germline gives CDR1 ENHRY, CDR2 SYGVKD. This CDR3 region has 15 residues. Trimming took 6 bases from V and 2 from J; bases not matched to a gene: 10. CDR3 nucleotides: TGTGCCATCAGGGAGAGGGCTAGCGGCGCCTACGAGCAGTACTTC. Protein: CAIRERASGAYEQYF.

V usage is TRBV3-1 (or the pseudogene TRBV3-2) and J usage is TRBJ1-4; D is uncertain. Trimming shortened V by 4 bases and J by 2 bases, and 11 bases separated the two germline ends. The germline V gene encodes CDR1 LGHDT and CDR2 YNNKEL (reference sequence). This CDR3 comprises 15 residues. The DNA of the CDR3 is TGTGCCAGCAGCCCTTTGCAGGACACTAATGAAAAACTGTTTTTT. Translated, it gives CASSPLQDTNEKLFF.

The genes are TRBV28 and TRBJ2-7, with D perhaps TRBD2 (5 bases). CDR3 length: 14 residues. Germline CDR1 reads MDHEN; CDR2 reads SYDVKM. Between the trimmed V and J ends, which lost 7 bases and 3 bases, there was a span of 16 bases. The CDR3 DNA reads as TGTGCCAGCACCATAAGGCCGGGGTACTACGAGCAGTACTTC. This gives the protein CASTIRPGYYEQYF.

The chain joins TRBV5-1 to TRBJ2-3; D gene uncertain. The V and J ends lost 4 bases and 7 bases respectively, with 16 bases between them. The CDR3 has 14 residues. CDR1 and CDR2 from the germline V gene are SGHRS and YFSETQ. The CDR3 loop reads CASSLDWVENTQYF. DNA of the CDR3: TGCGCCAGCAGCCTAGACTGGGTGGAGAATACGCAGTATTTT.

This sequence joins TRBV10-3 and TRBJ1-2, with TRBD1 matching 10 bases. Germline V gene data show CDR1 as ENHRY and CDR2 as SYGVKD. The CDR3 contains 15 residues. J was trimmed by 4 bases and V by 6 bases; bases with no gene match: 8. The CDR3 sequence: CAISPTGGGGYGYTF. The CDR3, as DNA: TGTGCCATCAGCCCGACAGGGGGCGGGGGCTATGGCTACACCTTC.

V and J are TRBV5-6 and TRBJ1-2; 8 bases agree with TRBD1. The germline V gene encodes CDR1 SGHDT and CDR2 YYEEEE. J gave up 8 bases and V 2 bases, and 5 bases lay outside the gene matches. This CDR3 is 13 amino acids long. CDR3 in amino acids: CASSFQGAKGYTF. CDR3 nucleotide sequence: TGTGCCAGCAGCTTCCAGGGGGCGAAGGGCTACACCTTC.

The CDR3 spells CASSDTNNQPQHF. Here the CDR3 DNA reads TGTGCCAGCAGTGACACCAACAATCAGCCCCAGCATTTT. The rearrangement links TRBV2 to TRBJ1-5; D not resolved. The V end lost 3 bases, the J end lost 3 bases, and 6 bases lay between the germline ends. Germline CDR1 reads SNHLY; CDR2 reads FYNNEI. The CDR3 length is 13 residues. The variable domain in full, with the rest retrieved from reference TRBV2 and TRBJ1-5, is EPEVTQTPSHQVTQMGQEVILRCVPISNHLYFYWYRQILGQKVEFLVSFYNNEISEKSEIFDDQFSVERPDGSNFTLKIRSTKLEDSAMYFCASSDTNNQPQHFGDGTRLSIL.

This chain connects TRBV6-5 to TRBJ1-2, with TRBD1 matching over 8 bases. Germline values: CDR1 MNHEY, CDR2 SVGAGI. The CDR3 is 14 residues long. V was clipped by 6 bases and J by 6 bases; unmatched bases: 9. The CDR3 loop is CASSGQGGSDGYTF. As DNA, the CDR3 is TGTGCCAGCAGCGGACAGGGAGGAAGCGATGGCTACACCTTC.